This T cell receptor beta chain was found in a study of shared clonotypes between healthy human individuals. Background on the study: Donors were a couple of women and a few men aged 18 to 49.

Repertoires were generated with immunoSEQ multiplex PCR, while TCRdb's copy carries only in-frame clones and drops some. The data contain about 490,000 clones, 81% of them seen just once; the ten biggest clones take up about 13%. General study findings and limits: Sampling was confined to blood; repertoires within tissues likely differ.

With respect to this clone: Its antigen is unidentified.

The CDR3 covers 17 residues. Between the trimmed V and J ends, which lost 1 base and 2 bases, there was a span of 15 bases. The chain couples TRBV5-3 to TRBJ2-2, with D unresolved. TRBV5-3 belongs to the ORF category, with a function that is uncertain. The sequenced sample consisted of PBMCs. The source of this sequence is a woman in her thirties or forties in good health. Some clones in this sample may be carry-over from other donors' samples. Here the CDR3 reads CARSLRGGVQNTGELFF. The CDR3 nucleotides read TGTGCCAGAAGCTTGAGAGGCGGAGTTCAAAACACCGGGGAGCTGTTTTTT.